This TCR beta chain was captured by sequencing in a study of blood T cells in healthy people across ages. This clonotype showed up just a few times. CDR1 LGHDT and CDR2 YNNKEL come from the germline V gene (reference sequence). CDR3 length: 14 residues. Trimming removed 7 bases from V and 0 bases from J, with 12 bases in between. Isolation of PBMCs gave at least 6 million cells per sample. The second PCR ran roughly 6 to 12 cycles with a sample-barcoded 5' primer and J-beta primers. Each cDNA molecule, via a template-switch adaptor with 12 random nucleotides, was tagged. Sequencing yielded, for each sample, at least 3 million paired-end reads carrying CDR3. A single record per CDR3 protein comes from TCRdb applying MiXCR to the 5' RACE reads. Here the sample spans over 1,500,000 distinct CDR3 sequences, around 42% being singletons.

V is TRBV3-1 and J is TRBJ2-5; D call uncertain. The clonotype comes from a human donor in good health. The sample was blood. DNA for the CDR3: TGTGCCAGCAACTCCTGGACCCACCAAGAGACCCAGTACTTC. Protein sequence: CASNSWTHQETQYF.